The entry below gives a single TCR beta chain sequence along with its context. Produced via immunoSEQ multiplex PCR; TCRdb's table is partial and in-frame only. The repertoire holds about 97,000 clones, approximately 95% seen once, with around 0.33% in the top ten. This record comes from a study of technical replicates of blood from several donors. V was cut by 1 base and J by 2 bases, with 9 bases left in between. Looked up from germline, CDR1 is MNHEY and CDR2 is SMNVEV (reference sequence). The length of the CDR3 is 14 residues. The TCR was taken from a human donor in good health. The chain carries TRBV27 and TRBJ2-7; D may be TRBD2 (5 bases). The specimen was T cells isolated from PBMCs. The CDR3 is CASSLFAGPYEQYF. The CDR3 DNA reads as TGTGCCAGCAGTTTATTCGCGGGTCCCTACGAGCAGTACTTC.